This T cell receptor (beta chain) came from a study of long-term antiretroviral therapy in people with HIV. CDR3 length: 13 amino acids. Per germline, CDR1 WSHSY and CDR2 SAAADI. V was pared by 2 bases and J by 4 bases, with 5 bases between. Turning to this clone: Its antigen is currently unknown.

Version v3.0 of the immunoSEQ assay ran at survey level. This table comes from immunoSEQ multiplex PCR, and its TCRdb copy is limited to in-frame clones, with some not included. The table has 38,000 or so clones, less than 95% seen once. The cryopreserved samples used held roughly 0.9-11 million PBMC prior to extraction of DNA. The study, taken as a whole, reports: Clones showing expansion before ART dominated the repertoire at all time points.

The sequences come from unsorted PBMCs, collected just over 9 years after starting antiretroviral therapy. This sequence originates from a man between 25 and 39 years old with HIV. The chain combines TRBV10-2 with TRBJ2-2, with no clear D. The CDR3: CASSERSTGELFF. The CDR3 DNA sequence: TGCGCCAGCAGTGAGCGGAGCACCGGGGAGCTGTTTTTT.